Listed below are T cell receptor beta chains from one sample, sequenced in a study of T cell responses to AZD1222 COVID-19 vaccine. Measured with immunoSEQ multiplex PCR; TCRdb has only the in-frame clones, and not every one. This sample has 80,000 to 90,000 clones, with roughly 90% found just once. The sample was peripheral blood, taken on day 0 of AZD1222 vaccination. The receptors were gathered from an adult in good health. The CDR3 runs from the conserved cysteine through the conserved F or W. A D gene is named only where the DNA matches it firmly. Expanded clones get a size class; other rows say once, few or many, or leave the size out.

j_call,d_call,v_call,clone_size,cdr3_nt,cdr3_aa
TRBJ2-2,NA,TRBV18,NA,TGTGCCAGCTCCAACGGACAGAACACCGGGGAGCTGTTTTTT,CASSNGQNTGELFF
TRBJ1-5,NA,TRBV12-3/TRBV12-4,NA,TGTGCCAGCAGTTGGGCACCTAATCAGCCCCAGCATTTT,CASSWAPNQPQHF
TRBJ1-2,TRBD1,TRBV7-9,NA,TGTGCCAGCAGCTCAACAGGGGGCGATGGCTACACCTTC,CASSSTGGDGYTF
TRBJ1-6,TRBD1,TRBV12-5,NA,TGTGCTAGTGGTTTGAGGAAACAGGGGGTCTCATCACCCCTCCACTTT,CASGLRKQGVSSPLHF
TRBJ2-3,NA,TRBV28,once,TGTGCCAGCAGTTCCGTGACGGATACGCAGTATTTT,CASSSVTDTQYF
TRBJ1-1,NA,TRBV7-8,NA,TGTGCCAGCAGCTCCCAATCAGTCTCAGAAGCTTTCTTT,CASSSQSVSEAFF
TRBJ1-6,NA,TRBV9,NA,TGTGCCAGCAGCGGCGGAGTCAATTCACCCCTCCACTTT,CASSGGVNSPLHF
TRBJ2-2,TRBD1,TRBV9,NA,TGTGCCAGCAGCGACAGGGGTTCGGTCACCGGGGAGCTGTTTTTT,CASSDRGSVTGELFF
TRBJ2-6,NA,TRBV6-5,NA,TGTGCCAGCGGCTGGGCAGGGGCTGGGGCCAACGTCCTGACTTTC,CASGWAGAGANVLTF
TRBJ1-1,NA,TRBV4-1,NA,TGCGCCAGCAGCCCAGGAGACAGGCCAGAAGCTTTCTTT,CASSPGDRPEAFF
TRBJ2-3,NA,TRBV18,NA,TGTGCCAGCTCACCCCAGGGGGGACTCACAGATACGCAGTATTTT,CASSPQGGLTDTQYF
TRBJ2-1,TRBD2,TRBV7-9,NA,TGTGCCAGCAGCTCGGGGGGGTCGACCTACAATGAGCAGTTCTTC,CASSSGGSTYNEQFF
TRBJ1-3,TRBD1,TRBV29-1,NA,TGCAGCGTTAGGGACAGAACCCGGGGAAACACCATATATTTT,CSVRDRTRGNTIYF
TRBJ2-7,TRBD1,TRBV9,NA,TGTGCCAGCAGCGTGACAGGGGGGGTTTCCGAGCAGTACTTC,CASSVTGGVSEQYF
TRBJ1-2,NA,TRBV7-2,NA,TGTGCCAGCAGCTTAGGTGGGGCGGGTACGGGTGGCTACACCTTC,CASSLGGAGTGGYTF
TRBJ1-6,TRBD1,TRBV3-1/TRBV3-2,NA,TGTGCCAGCAGCAAAGACAGGGCTGGTTCACCCCTCCACTTT,CASSKDRAGSPLHF
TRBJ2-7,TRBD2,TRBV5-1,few,TGCGCCAGCAGCTTCATTGCGGGGGACGCCTACGAGCAGTACTTC,CASSFIAGDAYEQYF
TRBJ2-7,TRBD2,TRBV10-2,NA,TGCGCCAGCAGGGAGCGTACTAGCGATAACTACGAGCAGTACTTC,CASRERTSDNYEQYF
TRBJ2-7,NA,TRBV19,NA,TGTGCCAGTAGCGACGGAAGGTCATTAACCTACGAGCAGTACTTC,CASSDGRSLTYEQYF
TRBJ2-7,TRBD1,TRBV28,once,TGTGCCAGCAGTGCAATCGGACAGGGGTCGTACGAGCAGTACTTC,CASSAIGQGSYEQYF
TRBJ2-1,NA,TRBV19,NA,TGTGCCAGTAGTGCCACCTACAATGAGCAGTTCTTC,CASSATYNEQFF
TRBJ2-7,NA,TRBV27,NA,TGTGCCAGCAGTCCCCAAGGAAGTAGCGGCTGGCACGAGCAGTACTTC,CASSPQGSSGWHEQYF
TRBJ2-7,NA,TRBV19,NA,TGTGCCAGCGCCAAATTCAGCACGGACTACGAGCAGTACTTC,CASAKFSTDYEQYF
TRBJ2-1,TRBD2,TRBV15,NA,TGTGCCACCAGCCAAGTGGGGCGGGGGATCTGGGATGAGCAGTTCTTC,CATSQVGRGIWDEQFF
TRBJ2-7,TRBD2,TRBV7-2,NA,TGTGCCAGCAGCTTAGGACTAGCCATGGGTTACGAGCAGTACTTC,CASSLGLAMGYEQYF
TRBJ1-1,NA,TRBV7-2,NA,TGTGCCAGCAGGCCGACCGCGGACGGAGGAGCTTTCTTT,CASRPTADGGAFF
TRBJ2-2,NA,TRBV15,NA,TGTGCCACCACTCTGAGGGGTAACACCGGGGAGCTGTTTTTT,CATTLRGNTGELFF
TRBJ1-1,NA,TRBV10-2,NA,TGCGCCAGCAGTGAAGGGACACTGATGAACACTGAAGCTTTCTTT,CASSEGTLMNTEAFF
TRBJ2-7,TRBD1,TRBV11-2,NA,TGTGCCAGCACCCTTGACAGGGGTGACGAGCAGTACTTC,CASTLDRGDEQYF
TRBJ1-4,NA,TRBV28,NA,TGTGCCAGCGGCCTTTTGTCCTGGGAGCAGGCTAATGAAAAACTGTTTTTT,CASGLLSWEQANEKLFF
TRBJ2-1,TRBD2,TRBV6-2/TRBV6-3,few,TGTGCCAGCAGTGACAGACTAGCGGGGGGGGATGAGCAGTTCTTC,CASSDRLAGGDEQFF
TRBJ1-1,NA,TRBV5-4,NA,TGTGCCAGCAGCTTAGTACAAAAGAACACTGAAGCTTTCTTT,CASSLVQKNTEAFF
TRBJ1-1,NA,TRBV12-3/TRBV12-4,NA,TGTGCCAGCAGCCGCTTGGCATACACTGAAGCTTTCTTT,CASSRLAYTEAFF
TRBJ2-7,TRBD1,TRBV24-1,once,TGTGCCACCAGTGATTTCCGACAGGGGGCTTACGAGCAGTACTTC,CATSDFRQGAYEQYF
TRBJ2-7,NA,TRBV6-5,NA,TGTGCCAGCAGTTCCTCCCTTGGGGGGAGCGGCTACGAGCAGTACTTC,CASSSSLGGSGYEQYF
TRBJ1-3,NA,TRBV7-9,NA,TGTGCCAGCAGCTTAGCACGGGGAGGGGGAAACACCATATATTTT,CASSLARGGGNTIYF
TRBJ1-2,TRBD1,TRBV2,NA,TGTGCCAGCAGTGAAGCCGCGATTCGACAGGGGCCCTATGGCTACACCTTC,CASSEAAIRQGPYGYTF
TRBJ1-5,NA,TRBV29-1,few,TGCAGCGTCGCCGGAGGGGTGGCTGAAGATCAGCCCCAGCATTTT,CSVAGGVAEDQPQHF
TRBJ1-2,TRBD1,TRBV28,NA,TGTGCCAGCAGCACGGGACAGGGCAACTATGGCTACACCTTC,CASSTGQGNYGYTF
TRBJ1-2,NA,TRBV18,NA,TGTGCCAGCTCTCGAGCCGGGTCACGGTACGGCTACACCTTC,CASSRAGSRYGYTF
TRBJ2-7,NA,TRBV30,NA,TGTGCCTGGAGTGCCCACATCGGGTCCGAGCAGTACTTC,CAWSAHIGSEQYF
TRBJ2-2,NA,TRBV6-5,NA,TGTGCCACCACCGGGTTCACCGGGGAGCTGTTTTTT,CATTGFTGELFF
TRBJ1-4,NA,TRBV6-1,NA,TGTGCCAGCAGTGAATATGGGGGAGCTAATGAAAAACTGTTTTTT,CASSEYGGANEKLFF
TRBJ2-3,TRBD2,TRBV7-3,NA,TGTGCCAGCAGCCCCCTAGCGGGAGGGCTTACAGATACGCAGTATTTT,CASSPLAGGLTDTQYF
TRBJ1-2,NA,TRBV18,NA,TGTGCCAGCTCACCACGGGAGGATGGCTACACCTTC,CASSPREDGYTF
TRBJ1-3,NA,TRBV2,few,TGTGCCAGCAAAGGCGGCAGCTCTGGAAACACCATATATTTT,CASKGGSSGNTIYF
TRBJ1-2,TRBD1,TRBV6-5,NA,TGTGCCAGCAGTTACTCGCAGGGGGCGGGGTATGGCTACACCTTC,CASSYSQGAGYGYTF
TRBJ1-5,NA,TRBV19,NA,TGTGCCAGTAGTATGAGCAGGGACCAGCCCCAGCATTTT,CASSMSRDQPQHF
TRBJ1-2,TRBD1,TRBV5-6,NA,TGTGCCAGCAGCTCCGGGACAGCTAACTATGGCTACACCTTC,CASSSGTANYGYTF
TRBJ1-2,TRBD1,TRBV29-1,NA,TGCAGCGCAGGACAGGGGTCAAACTATGGCTACACCTTC,CSAGQGSNYGYTF
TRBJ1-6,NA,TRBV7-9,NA,TGTGCCAGCAGCTTAAGCGAGGGGGTCACACCCCTCCACTTT,CASSLSEGVTPLHF
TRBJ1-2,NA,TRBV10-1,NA,TGCGCCAGCGCTCCCCGGGGCCATTATGGCTACACCTTC,CASAPRGHYGYTF
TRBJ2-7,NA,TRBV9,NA,TGTGCCAGCAGCCTTGACGGACTTTACGAGCAGTACTTC,CASSLDGLYEQYF